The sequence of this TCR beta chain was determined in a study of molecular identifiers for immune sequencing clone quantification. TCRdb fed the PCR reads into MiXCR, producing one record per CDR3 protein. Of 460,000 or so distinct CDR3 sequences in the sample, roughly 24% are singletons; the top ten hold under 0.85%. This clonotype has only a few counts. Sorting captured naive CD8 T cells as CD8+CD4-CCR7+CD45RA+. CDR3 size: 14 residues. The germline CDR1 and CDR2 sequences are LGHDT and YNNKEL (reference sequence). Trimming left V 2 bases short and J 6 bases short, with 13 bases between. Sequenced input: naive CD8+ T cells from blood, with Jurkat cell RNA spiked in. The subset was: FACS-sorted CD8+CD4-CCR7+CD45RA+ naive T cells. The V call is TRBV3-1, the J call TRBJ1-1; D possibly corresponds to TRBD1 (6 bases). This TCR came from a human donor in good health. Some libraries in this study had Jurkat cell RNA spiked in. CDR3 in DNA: TGTGCCAGCAGCCAAAGGGTACAGGGCTCTGAAGCTTTCTTT. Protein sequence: CASSQRVQGSEAFF.